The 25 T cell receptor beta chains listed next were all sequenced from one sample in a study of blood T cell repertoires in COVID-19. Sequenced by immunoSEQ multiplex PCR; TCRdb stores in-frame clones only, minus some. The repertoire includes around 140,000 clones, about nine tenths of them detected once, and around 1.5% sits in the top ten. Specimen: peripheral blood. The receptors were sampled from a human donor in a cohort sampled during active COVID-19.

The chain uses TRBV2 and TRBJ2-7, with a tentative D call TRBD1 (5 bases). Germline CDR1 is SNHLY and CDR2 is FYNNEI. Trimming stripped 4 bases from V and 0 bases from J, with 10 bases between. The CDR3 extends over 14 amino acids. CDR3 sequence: CASSVDSSSYEQYF. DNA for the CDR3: TGTGCCAGCAGTGTAGACAGCAGCTCCTACGAGCAGTACTTC.

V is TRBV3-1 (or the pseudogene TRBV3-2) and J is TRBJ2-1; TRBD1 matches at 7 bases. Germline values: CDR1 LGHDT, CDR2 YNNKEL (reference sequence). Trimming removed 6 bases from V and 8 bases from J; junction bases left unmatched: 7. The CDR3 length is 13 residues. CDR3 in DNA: TGTGCCAGCAGTGGACAGGTTTTCGATGAGCAGTTCTTC. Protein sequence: CASSGQVFDEQFF.

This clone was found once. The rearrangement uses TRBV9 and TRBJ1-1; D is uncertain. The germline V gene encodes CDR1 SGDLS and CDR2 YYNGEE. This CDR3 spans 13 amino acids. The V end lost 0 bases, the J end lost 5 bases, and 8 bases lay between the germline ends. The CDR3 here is CASSVDRGTEAFF. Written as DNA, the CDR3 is TGTGCCAGCAGCGTAGATAGAGGGACTGAAGCTTTCTTT. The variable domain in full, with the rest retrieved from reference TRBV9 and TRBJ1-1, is DSGVTQTPKHLITATGQRVTLRCSPRSGDLSVYWYQQSLDQGLQFLIQYYNGEERAKGNILERFSAQQFPDLHSELNLSSLELGDSALYFCASSVDRGTEAFFGQGTRLTVV.

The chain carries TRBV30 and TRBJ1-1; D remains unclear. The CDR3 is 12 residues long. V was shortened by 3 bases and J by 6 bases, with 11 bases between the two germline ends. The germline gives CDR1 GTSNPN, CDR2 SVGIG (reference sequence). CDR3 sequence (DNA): TGTGCCTGGAGAGATAGATTCGCTGAAGCTTTCTTT. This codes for CAWRDRFAEAFF.

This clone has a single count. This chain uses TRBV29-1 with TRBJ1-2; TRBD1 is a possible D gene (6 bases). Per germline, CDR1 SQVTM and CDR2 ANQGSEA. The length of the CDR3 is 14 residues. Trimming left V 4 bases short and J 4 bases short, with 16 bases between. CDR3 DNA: TGCAGCGTTGGGACAGCCTCCGTAGGCTATGGCTACACCTTC. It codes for CSVGTASVGYGYTF.

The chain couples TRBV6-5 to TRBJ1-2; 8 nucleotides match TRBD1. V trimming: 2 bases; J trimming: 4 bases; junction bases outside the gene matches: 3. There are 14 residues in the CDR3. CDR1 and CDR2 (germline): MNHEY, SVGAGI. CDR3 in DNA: TGTGCCAGCAGTTACGGGACAGGACCCTATGGCTACACCTTC. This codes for CASSYGTGPYGYTF.

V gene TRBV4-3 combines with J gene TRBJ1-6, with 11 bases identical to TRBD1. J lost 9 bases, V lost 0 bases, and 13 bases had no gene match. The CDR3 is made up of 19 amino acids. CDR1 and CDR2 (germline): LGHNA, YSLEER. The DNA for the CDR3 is TGCGCCAGCAGCCAAGAGCTGCTGGGACAGGGGGGACAGAGTTCACCCCTCCACTTT. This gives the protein CASSQELLGQGGQSSPLHF.

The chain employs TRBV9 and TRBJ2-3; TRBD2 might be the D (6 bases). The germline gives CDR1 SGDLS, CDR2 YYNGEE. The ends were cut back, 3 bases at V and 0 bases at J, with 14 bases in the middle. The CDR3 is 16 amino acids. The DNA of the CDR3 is TGTGCCAGCAGCGAGTCGGGGGACCTCAGCACAGATACGCAGTATTTT. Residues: CASSESGDLSTDTQYF.

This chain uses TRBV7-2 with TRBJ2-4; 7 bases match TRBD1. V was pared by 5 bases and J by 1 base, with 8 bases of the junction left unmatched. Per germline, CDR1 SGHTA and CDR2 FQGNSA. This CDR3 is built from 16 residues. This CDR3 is CASSIGTDSAKNIQYF. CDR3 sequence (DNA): TGTGCCAGCAGCATCGGGACAGATAGTGCCAAAAACATTCAGTACTTC.

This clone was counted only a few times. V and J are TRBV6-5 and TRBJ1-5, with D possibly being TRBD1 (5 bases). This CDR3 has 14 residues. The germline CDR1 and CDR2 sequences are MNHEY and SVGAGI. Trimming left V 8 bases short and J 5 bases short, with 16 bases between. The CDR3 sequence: CASQPDSLYQPQHF. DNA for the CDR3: TGTGCCAGCCAACCTGACAGCCTCTATCAGCCCCAGCATTTT.

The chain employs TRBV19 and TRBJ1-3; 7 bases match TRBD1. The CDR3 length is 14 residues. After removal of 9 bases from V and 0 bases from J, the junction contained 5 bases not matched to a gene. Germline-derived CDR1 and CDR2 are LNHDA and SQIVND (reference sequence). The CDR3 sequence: CASQTGSSGNTIYF. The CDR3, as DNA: TGTGCCAGCCAGACAGGGAGCTCTGGAAACACCATATATTTT.

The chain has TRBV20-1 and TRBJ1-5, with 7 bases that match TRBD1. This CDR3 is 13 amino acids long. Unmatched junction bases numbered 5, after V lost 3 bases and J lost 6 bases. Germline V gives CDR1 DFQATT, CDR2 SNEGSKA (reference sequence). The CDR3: CSASQGVIQPQHF. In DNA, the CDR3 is TGCAGTGCTAGTCAGGGGGTTATTCAGCCCCAGCATTTT.

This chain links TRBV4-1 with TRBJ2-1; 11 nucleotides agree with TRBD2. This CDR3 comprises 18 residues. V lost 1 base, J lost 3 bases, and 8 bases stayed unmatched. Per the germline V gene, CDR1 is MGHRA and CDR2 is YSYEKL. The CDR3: CASSQVASGGIYYNEQFF. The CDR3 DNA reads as TGCGCCAGCAGCCAAGTTGCTAGCGGGGGGATCTACTACAATGAGCAGTTCTTC.

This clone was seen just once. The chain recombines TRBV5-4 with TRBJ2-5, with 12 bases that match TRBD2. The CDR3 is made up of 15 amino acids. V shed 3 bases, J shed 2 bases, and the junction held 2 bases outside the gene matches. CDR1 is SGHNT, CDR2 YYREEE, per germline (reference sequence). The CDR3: CASSWTSGVQETQYF. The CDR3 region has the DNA TGTGCCAGCAGCTGGACTAGCGGGGTTCAAGAGACCCAGTACTTC.

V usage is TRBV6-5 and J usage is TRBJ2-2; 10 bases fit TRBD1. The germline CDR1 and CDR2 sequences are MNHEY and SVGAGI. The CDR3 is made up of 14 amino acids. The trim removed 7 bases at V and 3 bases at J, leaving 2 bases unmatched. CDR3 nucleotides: TGTGCCAGCAAGGGGACAGGGGACACCGGGGAGCTGTTTTTT. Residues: CASKGTGDTGELFF.

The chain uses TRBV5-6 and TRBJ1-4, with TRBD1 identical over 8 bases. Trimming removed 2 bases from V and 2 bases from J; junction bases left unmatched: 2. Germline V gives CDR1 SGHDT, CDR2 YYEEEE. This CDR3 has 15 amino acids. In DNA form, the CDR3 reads TGTGCCAGCAGCTTCAGGGACAGGACTAATGAAAAACTGTTTTTT. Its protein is CASSFRDRTNEKLFF.

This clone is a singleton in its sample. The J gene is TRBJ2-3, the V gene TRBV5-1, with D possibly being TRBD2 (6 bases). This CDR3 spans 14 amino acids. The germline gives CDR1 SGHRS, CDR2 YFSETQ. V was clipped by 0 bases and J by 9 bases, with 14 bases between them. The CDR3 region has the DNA TGCGCCAGCAGCTTGGAGGGACTCACAAACACGCAGTATTTT. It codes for CASSLEGLTNTQYF.

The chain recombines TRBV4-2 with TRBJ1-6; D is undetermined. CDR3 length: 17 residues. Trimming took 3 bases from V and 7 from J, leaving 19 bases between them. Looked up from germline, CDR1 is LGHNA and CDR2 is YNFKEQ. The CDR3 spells CASSQVAVAGSNSPLHF. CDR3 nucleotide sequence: TGTGCCAGCAGCCAGGTGGCTGTTGCGGGATCCAATTCACCCCTCCACTTT.

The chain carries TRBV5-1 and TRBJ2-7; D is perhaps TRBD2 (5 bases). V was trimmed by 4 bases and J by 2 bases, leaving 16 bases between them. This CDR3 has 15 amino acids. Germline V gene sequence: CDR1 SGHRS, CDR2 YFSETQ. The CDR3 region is CASSVGLAGAYEQYF. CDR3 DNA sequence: TGCGCCAGCAGCGTAGGGCTTGCGGGTGCCTACGAGCAGTACTTC.

The CDR3 DNA reads TGTGCCAGCAGCTTGACTAGAACCATCGACGAGCAGTACTTC. Amino acids: CASSLTRTIDEQYF. The rearrangement links TRBV7-2 to TRBJ2-7; D is perhaps TRBD2 (6 bases). This CDR3 region has 14 residues. V was clipped by 3 bases and J by 5 bases, with 14 bases between them. Germline CDR1 and CDR2: SGHTA and FQGNSA. The variable domain in full, with the rest retrieved from reference TRBV7-2 and TRBJ2-7, is GAGVSQSPSNKVTEKGKDVELRCDPISGHTALYWYRQSLGQGLEFLIYFQGNSAPDKSGLPSDRFSAERTGGSVSTLTIQRTQQEDSAVYLCASSLTRTIDEQYFGPGTRLTVT.

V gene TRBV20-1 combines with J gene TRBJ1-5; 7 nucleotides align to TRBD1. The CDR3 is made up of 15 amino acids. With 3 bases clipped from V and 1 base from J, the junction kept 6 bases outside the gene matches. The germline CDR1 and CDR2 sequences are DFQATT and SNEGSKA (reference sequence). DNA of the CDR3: TGCAGTGCTAGTAGAGGGGGCATGAGCAATCAGCCCCAGCATTTT. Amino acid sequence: CSASRGGMSNQPQHF.

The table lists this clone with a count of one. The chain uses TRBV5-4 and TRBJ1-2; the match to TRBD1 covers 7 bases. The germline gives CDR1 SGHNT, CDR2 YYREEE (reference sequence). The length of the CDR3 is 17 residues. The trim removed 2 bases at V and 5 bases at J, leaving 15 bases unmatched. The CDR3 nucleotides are TGTGCCAGCAGCTTTGGGATCACAGGGGCGATCGCTTATGGCTACACCTTC. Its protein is CASSFGITGAIAYGYTF.

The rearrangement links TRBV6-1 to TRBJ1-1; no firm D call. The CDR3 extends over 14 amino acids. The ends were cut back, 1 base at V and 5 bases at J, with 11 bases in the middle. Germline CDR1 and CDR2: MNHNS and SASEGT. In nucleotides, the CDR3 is TGTGCCAGCAGTGAAGACTGGGGAGGGACTGAAGCTTTCTTT. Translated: CASSEDWGGTEAFF.

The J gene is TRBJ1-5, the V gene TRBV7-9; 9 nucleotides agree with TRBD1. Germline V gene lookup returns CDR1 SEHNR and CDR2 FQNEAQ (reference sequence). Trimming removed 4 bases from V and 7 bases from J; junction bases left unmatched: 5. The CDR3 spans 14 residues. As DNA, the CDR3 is TGTGCCAGCAGCTGGACAGGGGTGAACCAGCCCCAGCATTTT. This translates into CASSWTGVNQPQHF.

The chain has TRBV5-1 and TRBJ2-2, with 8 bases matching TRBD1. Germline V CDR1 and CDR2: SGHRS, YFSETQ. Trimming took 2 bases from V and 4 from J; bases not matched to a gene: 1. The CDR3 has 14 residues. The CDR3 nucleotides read TGCGCCAGCAGCTTAACAGGGGGCACCGGGGAGCTGTTTTTT. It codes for CASSLTGGTGELFF. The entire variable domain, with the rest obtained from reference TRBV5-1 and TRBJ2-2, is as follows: KAGVTQTPRYLIKTRGQQVTLSCSPISGHRSVSWYQQTPGQGLQFLFEYFSETQRNKGNFPGRFSGRQFSNSRSEMNVSTLELGDSALYLCASSLTGGTGELFFGEGSRLTVL.